Following are 21 T cell receptor beta chains from one sample sequenced in a study of blood T cells in healthy people across ages. Next came a second PCR, run for roughly 7 to 12 cycles, which used a sample-barcoded 5' primer along with a J-beta primer mix. From the 5' RACE reads, TCRdb called clonotypes with MiXCR, one entry per CDR3 protein. The repertoire includes 650,000 to 1,000,000 distinct CDR3 sequences, about 45% of them detected once, and less than 20% sits in the top ten. Sequencing was done on a sample of blood. The source is a man older than 75 in good health.

V gene TRBV12-3 or TRBV12-4 combines with J gene TRBJ1-5; a possible D gene is TRBD1 (6 bases). The CDR3 length is 14 residues. Trimming removed 3 bases from V and 3 bases from J, with 9 bases in between. The CDR3 DNA sequence: TGTGCCAGCAGTTTCGCGGGGGCCAATCAGCCCCAGCATTTT. Protein product: CASSFAGANQPQHF.

This clonotype was observed a few times. The V gene is TRBV4-2, the J gene TRBJ2-7; TRBD2 aligns across 11 bases. This CDR3 spans 17 amino acids. Losses at the gene ends were 1 base for V and 2 bases for J; bases not matched to a gene: 7. The germline V gene encodes CDR1 LGHNA and CDR2 YNFKEQ. The CDR3: CASSQVLTSGVTYEQYF. In DNA, the CDR3 is TGTGCCAGCAGCCAAGTCCTGACTAGCGGGGTAACCTACGAGCAGTACTTC.

This clonotype has just a few counts. The CDR3 DNA sequence: TGTGCCATCAGCCAGGGAGTGCGGGATGGCTACACCTTC. This translates into CAISQGVRDGYTF. The chain recombines TRBV10-3 with TRBJ1-2; a possible D gene is TRBD1 (5 bases). V lost 6 bases and J 6 bases, leaving 14 bases between the germline ends. CDR3 length: 13 amino acids. The germline gives CDR1 ENHRY, CDR2 SYGVKD.

The V call is TRBV7-3, the J call TRBJ2-3; the match to TRBD2 covers 8 bases. The V and J ends lost 5 bases and 6 bases, in that order; junction bases with no gene match: 13. The CDR3 covers 16 residues. Germline V gene sequence: CDR1 SGHTA, CDR2 FQGTGA. CDR3: CASSPEPGLDSDTQYF. The CDR3, as DNA: TGTGCCAGCAGCCCGGAACCGGGACTAGATTCTGATACGCAGTATTTT.

This clonotype was seen once. Because it lacks the conserved phenylalanine or tryptophan at the end, this CDR3 is likely a read error. The chain has TRBV7-2 and TRBJ2-7; 14 bases fit TRBD2. Trimming took 5 bases from V and 7 from J; bases not matched to a gene: 7. The CDR3 sequence is 15 residues long. Germline V gene data show CDR1 as SGHTA and CDR2 as FQGNSA. In DNA form, the CDR3 reads TGTGCCAGCAGCGTACCGGGACTAGCGGGAGTTGAGCAGTACTTA. It codes for CASSVPGLAGVEQYL.

In this sample, this clonotype turned up many times. The V gene is TRBV20-1, the J gene TRBJ2-1; no reliable D call. Germline V gene data show CDR1 as DFQATT and CDR2 as SNEGSKA (reference sequence). The CDR3 is 14 amino acids. V lost 4 bases to trimming and J lost 3 bases, with 13 bases between them. The DNA of the CDR3 is TGCAGTGCTAAGGTTTACACCAACTACAATGAGCAGTTCTTC. Protein: CSAKVYTNYNEQFF.

The chain joins TRBV24-1 to TRBJ2-3; TRBD1 aligns across 8 bases. Germline V gene data show CDR1 as KGHDR and CDR2 as SFDVKD. The ends lost 3 bases at V and 2 bases at J; junction bases unmatched: 3. The CDR3 totals 15 residues. CDR3 sequence: CATSDLDRATDTQYF. The CDR3 coding sequence is TGTGCCACCAGTGATCTGGACAGGGCCACAGATACGCAGTATTTT.

This clonotype turned up a few times. This chain connects TRBV6-1 to TRBJ2-1; 8 nucleotides agree with TRBD2. Looked up from germline, CDR1 is MNHNS and CDR2 is SASEGT. V was pared by 3 bases and J by 7 bases, with 11 bases of the junction left unmatched. The CDR3 sequence is 16 residues long. CDR3 coding DNA: TGTGCCAGCAGTGAGATTCGACTAGCGTATTGGAATGAGCAGTTCTTC. It translates to CASSEIRLAYWNEQFF.

The chain joins TRBV7-2 to TRBJ1-2, with D possibly TRBD1 on 6 matching bases. Germline V lookup: CDR1 SGHTA, CDR2 FQGNSA. CDR3 size: 15 residues. Deletions cut 6 bases from V and 2 bases from J, with 16 bases between. Written as DNA, the CDR3 is TGTGCCAGCAGGATACAGGGCTCGGGGAACTATGGCTACACCTTC. This encodes CASRIQGSGNYGYTF.

The chain has TRBV5-1 and TRBJ2-5, with D possibly matching TRBD2 (6 bases). The germline V gene has CDR1 SGHRS and CDR2 YFSETQ. Trimming left V 4 bases short and J 11 bases short, with 24 bases between. The CDR3 sequence is 15 residues long. CDR3 protein: CASSGSEGPWNEQYF. The CDR3 region has the DNA TGCGCCAGCAGCGGATCGGAGGGCCCGTGGAATGAGCAGTACTTC.

The chain uses TRBV7-9 and TRBJ2-7; D is perhaps TRBD1 (7 bases). V gave up 5 bases and J gave up 0 bases, with 17 bases separating them. This CDR3 has 16 residues. Germline CDR1 and CDR2: SEHNR and FQNEAQ (reference sequence). Here the CDR3 DNA reads TGTGCCAGCAGCAATCATGCGGGACAGCTCTCCTACGAGCAGTACTTC. Protein: CASSNHAGQLSYEQYF.

The chain uses TRBV12-3 or TRBV12-4 and TRBJ1-4, with 7 positions matching TRBD1. The CDR3 has 16 amino acids. With V trimmed by 2 bases and J by 1 base, 4 bases remained unmatched. CDR3 region: CASSLRGPGTNEKLFF. CDR3 coding DNA: TGTGCCAGCAGTTTAAGGGGGCCGGGAACTAATGAAAAACTGTTTTTT.

V and J are TRBV20-1 and TRBJ1-6; D unresolved. With 5 bases removed from V and 9 bases from J, the gap between germline ends came to 14 bases. The CDR3 runs to 13 residues. Germline loops: CDR1 DFQATT, CDR2 SNEGSKA (reference sequence). Written as DNA, the CDR3 is TGCAGTGCTCTTAATACGGGGAGTTCACCCCTCCACTTT. This gives the protein CSALNTGSSPLHF.

There are a few counts of this clonotype. The V gene is TRBV12-3 or TRBV12-4, the J gene TRBJ1-5, with 8 bases fitting TRBD1. The CDR3 runs to 15 residues. V trimming: 0 bases; J trimming: 4 bases; junction bases outside the gene matches: 2. CDR3 nucleotides: TGTGCCAGCAGTTTAGCGACAGGGGAAAATCAGCCCCAGCATTTT. Its protein is CASSLATGENQPQHF.

The chain has TRBV5-1 and TRBJ2-3; D remains unclear. This CDR3 region has 15 residues. CDR1 and CDR2 from the germline V gene are SGHRS and YFSETQ. V was cut by 0 bases and J by 4 bases, with 12 bases left in between. CDR3: CASSLGSIKSDTQYF. The CDR3 nucleotides read TGCGCCAGCAGCTTGGGCAGTATTAAGTCAGATACGCAGTATTTT.

This CDR3 is CASSQQTGTQETQYF. CDR3 nucleotides: TGTGCCAGCAGCCAACAGACAGGGACCCAAGAGACCCAGTACTTC. V usage is TRBV7-2 and J usage is TRBJ2-7; 7 nucleotides match TRBD1. The J call could be wrong; TRBJ2-5 is a better fit for the DNA end. CDR1 is SGHTA, CDR2 FQGNSA, per germline. This CDR3 is 15 amino acids long.

This chain connects TRBV2 to TRBJ1-1; D possibly corresponds to TRBD1 (6 bases). This CDR3 is built from 14 residues. V was clipped by 6 bases and J by 3 bases, with 14 bases between them. CDR1 is SNHLY, CDR2 FYNNEI, per germline. The CDR3, as DNA: TGTGCCAGCAGGGGGGGCAGACGGGACACTGAAGCTTTCTTT. Translated, it gives CASRGGRRDTEAFF.

CDR3 region: CASWLGGVGEQYF. The CDR3 nucleotides are TGTGCCAGCTGGTTAGGCGGGGTCGGCGAGCAGTACTTC. The J gene is TRBJ2-7, the V gene TRBV6-1, with D tentatively TRBD2 (6 bases). Trimming left V 8 bases short and J 6 bases short, with 17 bases between. Germline CDR1 MNHNS, CDR2 SASEGT. This CDR3 comprises 13 residues.

This clonotype was observed a few times. The chain recombines TRBV20-1 with TRBJ2-7, with TRBD1 as a possible D gene (6 bases). The V gene lost 3 bases and the J gene lost 3 bases, with 15 bases spanning the gap. The CDR3 extends over 14 amino acids. Germline V lookup: CDR1 DFQATT, CDR2 SNEGSKA (reference sequence). For the CDR3, the DNA is TGCAGTGCTAGCCCGGGACAAGTGGGCTACGAGCAGTACTTC. Translating it yields CSASPGQVGYEQYF.

This clonotype was seen ten or more times. The chain is built from TRBV9 and TRBJ2-7; D may be TRBD1 (6 bases). Trimming cost V 2 bases and J 3 bases, with 9 bases left between them. CDR3 length: 13 amino acids. Germline assignment: CDR1 SGDLS and CDR2 YYNGEE. In DNA form, the CDR3 reads TGTGCCAGCAGCGTTTCAGGGGACTACGAGCAGTACTTC. Encoded protein: CASSVSGDYEQYF.

The V and J genes are TRBV5-6 and TRBJ2-5, with 9 positions matching TRBD2. The CDR3 length is 15 residues. V dropped 4 bases and J dropped 11; count of bases not matched to a gene: 15. Germline V CDR1 and CDR2: SGHDT, YYEEEE. The CDR3 reads CASSGVAGDGNEQYF. CDR3 bases: TGTGCCAGCAGCGGCGTAGCGGGAGATGGCAATGAGCAGTACTTC.